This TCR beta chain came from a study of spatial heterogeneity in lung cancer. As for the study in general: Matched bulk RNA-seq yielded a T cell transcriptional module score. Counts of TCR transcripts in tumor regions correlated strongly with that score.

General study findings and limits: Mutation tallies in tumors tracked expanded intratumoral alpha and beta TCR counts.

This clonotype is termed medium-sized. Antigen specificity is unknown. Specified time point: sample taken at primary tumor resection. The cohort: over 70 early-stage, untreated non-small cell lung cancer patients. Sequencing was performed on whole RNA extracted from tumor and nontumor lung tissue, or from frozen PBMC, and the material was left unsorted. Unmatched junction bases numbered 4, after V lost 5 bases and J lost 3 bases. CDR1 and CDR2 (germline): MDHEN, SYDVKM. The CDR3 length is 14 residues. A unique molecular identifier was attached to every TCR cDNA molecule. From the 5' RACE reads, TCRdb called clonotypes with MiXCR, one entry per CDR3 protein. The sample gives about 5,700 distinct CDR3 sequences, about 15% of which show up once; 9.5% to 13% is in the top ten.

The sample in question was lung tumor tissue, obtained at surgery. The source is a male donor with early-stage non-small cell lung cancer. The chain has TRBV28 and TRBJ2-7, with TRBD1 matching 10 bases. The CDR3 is CASSPGTGVYEQYF. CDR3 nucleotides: TGTGCCAGCAGTCCTGGGACAGGGGTCTACGAGCAGTACTTC.